This T cell receptor (beta chain) originates from a study of blood T cell repertoires in COVID-19. This clone was seen a handful of times. Trimming pared 1 base from V and 6 bases from J, leaving 8 bases between. The CDR3 is 12 residues long. Germline V CDR1 and CDR2: SGHDT, YYEEEE. Generated by immunoSEQ multiplex PCR, the TCRdb table keeps only in-frame clones and is missing some. The sample lists 200,000 to 250,000 clones; around 90% were seen once. Material: PBMCs or T cells enriched from blood (not recorded which). The chain joins TRBV5-6 to TRBJ2-7; D gene uncertain. This clonotype was obtained from a man aged 25-45 years who had recovered from COVID-19. The CDR3 is CASSLLRSEQYF. For the CDR3, the DNA is TGTGCCAGCAGCTTGTTGCGGAGCGAGCAGTACTTC.